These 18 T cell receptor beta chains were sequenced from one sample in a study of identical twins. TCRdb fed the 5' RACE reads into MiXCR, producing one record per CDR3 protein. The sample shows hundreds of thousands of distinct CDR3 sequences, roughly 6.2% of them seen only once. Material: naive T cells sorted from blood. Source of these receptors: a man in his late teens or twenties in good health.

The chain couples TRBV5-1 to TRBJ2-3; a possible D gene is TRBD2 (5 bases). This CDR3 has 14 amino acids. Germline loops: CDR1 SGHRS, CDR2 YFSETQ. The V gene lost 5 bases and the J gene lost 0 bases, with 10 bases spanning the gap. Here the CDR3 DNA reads TGCGCCAGCAGGAGGGAGAAGAGCACAGATACGCAGTATTTT. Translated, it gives CASRREKSTDTQYF.

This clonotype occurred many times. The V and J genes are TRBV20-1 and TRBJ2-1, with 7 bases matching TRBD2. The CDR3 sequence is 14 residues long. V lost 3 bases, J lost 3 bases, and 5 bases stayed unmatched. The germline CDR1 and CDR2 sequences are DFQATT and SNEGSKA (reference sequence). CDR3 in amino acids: CSASGTTYYNEQFF. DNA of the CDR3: TGCAGTGCTAGCGGGACTACGTACTACAATGAGCAGTTCTTC.

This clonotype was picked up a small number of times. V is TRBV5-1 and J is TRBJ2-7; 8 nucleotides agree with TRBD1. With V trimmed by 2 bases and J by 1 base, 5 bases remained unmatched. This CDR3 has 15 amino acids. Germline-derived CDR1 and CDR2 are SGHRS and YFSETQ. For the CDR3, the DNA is TGCGCCAGCAGCTTACACGACAGGGGATCCTACGAGCAGTACGTC. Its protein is CASSLHDRGSYEQYV.

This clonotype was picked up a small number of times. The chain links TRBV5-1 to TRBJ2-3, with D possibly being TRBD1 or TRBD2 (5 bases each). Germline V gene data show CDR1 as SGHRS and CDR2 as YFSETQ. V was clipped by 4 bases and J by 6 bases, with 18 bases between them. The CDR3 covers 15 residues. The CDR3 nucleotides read TGCGCCAGCAGCATGGGACCCACTAGGACTGATACGCAGTATTTT. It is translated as CASSMGPTRTDTQYF.

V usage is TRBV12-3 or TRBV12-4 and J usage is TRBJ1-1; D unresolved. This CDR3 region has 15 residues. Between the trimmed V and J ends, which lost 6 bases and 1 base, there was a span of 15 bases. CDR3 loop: CASSLPPPWNTEAFF. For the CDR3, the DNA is TGTGCCAGCAGCCTGCCCCCACCCTGGAACACTGAAGCTTTCTTT.

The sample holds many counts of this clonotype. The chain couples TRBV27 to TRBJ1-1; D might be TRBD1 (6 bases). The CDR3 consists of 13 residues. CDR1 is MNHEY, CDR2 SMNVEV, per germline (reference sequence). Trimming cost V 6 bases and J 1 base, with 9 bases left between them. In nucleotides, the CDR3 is TGTGCCAGCAGATGGGGGGCGAACACTGAAGCTTTCTTT. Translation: CASRWGANTEAFF.

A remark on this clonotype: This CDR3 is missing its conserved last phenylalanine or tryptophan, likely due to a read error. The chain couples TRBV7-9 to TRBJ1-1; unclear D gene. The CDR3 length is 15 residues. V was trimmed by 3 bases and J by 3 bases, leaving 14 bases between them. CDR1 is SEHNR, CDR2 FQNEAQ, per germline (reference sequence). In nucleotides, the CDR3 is TGTGCCAGCAGCTTCGACGTCGAACAATACACTGAAGCTTTCTGT. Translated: CASSFDVEQYTEAFC.

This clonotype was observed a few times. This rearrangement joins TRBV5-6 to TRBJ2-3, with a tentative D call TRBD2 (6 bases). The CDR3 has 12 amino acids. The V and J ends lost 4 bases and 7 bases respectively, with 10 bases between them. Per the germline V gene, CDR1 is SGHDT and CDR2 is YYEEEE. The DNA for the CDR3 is TGTGCCAGCAGCCGGGACTTAAATACGCAGTATTTT. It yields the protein CASSRDLNTQYF.

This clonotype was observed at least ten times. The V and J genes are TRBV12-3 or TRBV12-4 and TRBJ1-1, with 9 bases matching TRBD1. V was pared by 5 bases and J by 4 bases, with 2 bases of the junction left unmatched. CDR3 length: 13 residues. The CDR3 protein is CASSATGGTEAFF. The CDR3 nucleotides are TGTGCCAGCAGTGCGACAGGGGGCACTGAAGCTTTCTTT.

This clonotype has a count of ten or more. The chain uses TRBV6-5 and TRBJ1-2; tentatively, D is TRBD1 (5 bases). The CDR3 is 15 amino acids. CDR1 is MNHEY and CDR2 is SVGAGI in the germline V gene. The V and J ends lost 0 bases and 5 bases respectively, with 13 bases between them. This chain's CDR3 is CASSYSAGRRYGYTF. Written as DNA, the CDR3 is TGTGCCAGCAGTTACTCGGCAGGGCGGAGGTATGGCTACACCTTC.

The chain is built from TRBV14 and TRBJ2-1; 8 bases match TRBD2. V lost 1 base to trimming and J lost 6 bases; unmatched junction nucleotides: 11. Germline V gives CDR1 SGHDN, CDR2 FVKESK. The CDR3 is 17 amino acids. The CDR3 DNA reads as TGTGCCAGCAGCCAAGCCGGAGCGGGAGTGGGGGGCAATGAGCAGTTCTTC. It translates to CASSQAGAGVGGNEQFF.

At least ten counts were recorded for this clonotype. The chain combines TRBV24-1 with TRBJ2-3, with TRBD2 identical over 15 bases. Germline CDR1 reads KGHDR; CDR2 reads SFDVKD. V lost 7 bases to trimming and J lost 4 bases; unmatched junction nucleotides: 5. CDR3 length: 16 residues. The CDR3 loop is CATSPGLAGGADTQYF. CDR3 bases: TGTGCCACCAGCCCGGGACTAGCGGGAGGCGCAGATACGCAGTATTTT.

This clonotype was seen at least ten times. The CDR3 region is CASRSTGPGNQPQHF. CDR3 DNA sequence: TGTGCCAGCAGGTCGACAGGGCCCGGCAATCAGCCCCAGCATTTT. This chain connects TRBV12-3 or TRBV12-4 to TRBJ1-5, with 7 bases lining up with TRBD1. J lost 2 bases, V lost 6 bases, and 7 bases had no gene match. The CDR3 has 15 residues.

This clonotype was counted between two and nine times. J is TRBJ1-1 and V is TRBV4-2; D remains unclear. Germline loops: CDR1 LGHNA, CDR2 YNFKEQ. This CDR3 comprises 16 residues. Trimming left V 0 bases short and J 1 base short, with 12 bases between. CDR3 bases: TGTGCCAGCAGCCAAGATATGGGTCGGAGGAACACTGAAGCTTTCTTT. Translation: CASSQDMGRRNTEAFF.

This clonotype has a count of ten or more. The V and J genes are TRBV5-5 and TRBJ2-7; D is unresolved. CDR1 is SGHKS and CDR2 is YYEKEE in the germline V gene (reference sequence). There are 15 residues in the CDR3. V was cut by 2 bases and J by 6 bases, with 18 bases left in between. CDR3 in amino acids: CASSFTGQAFGEQYF. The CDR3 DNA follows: TGTGCCAGCAGCTTCACGGGCCAGGCATTTGGCGAGCAGTACTTC. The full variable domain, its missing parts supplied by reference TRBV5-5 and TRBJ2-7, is DAGVTQSPTHLIKTRGQQVTLRCSPISGHKSVSWYQQVLGQGPQFIFQYYEKEERGRGNFPDRFSARQFPNYSSELNVNALLLGDSALYLCASSFTGQAFGEQYFGPGTRLTVT.

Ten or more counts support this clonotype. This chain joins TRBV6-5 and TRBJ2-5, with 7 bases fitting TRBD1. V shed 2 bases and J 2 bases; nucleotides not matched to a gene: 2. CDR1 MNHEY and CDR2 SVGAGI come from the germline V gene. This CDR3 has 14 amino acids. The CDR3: CASSYPGQQETQYF. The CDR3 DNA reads TGTGCCAGCAGTTACCCGGGACAGCAAGAGACCCAGTACTTC.

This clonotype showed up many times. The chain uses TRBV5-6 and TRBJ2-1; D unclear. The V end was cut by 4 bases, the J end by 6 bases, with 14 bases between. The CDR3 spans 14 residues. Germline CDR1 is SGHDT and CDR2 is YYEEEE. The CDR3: CASSRPPELNEQFF. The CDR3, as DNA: TGTGCCAGCAGCAGACCTCCTGAACTCAATGAGCAGTTCTTC.

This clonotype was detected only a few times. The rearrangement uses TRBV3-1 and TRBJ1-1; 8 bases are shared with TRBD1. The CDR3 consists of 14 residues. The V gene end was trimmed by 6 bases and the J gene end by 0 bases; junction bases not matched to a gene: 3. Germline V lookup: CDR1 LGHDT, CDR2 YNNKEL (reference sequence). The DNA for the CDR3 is TGTGCCAGCAGAGGGACAGGCTTGAACACTGAAGCTTTCTTT. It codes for CASRGTGLNTEAFF.